A selection of T cell receptor beta chains follows, all from one sample in a study of CD8 T cells in Susac syndrome. TCRdb re-analysed the immunoSEQ multiplex PCR reads in MiXCR, keeping a single row per CDR3 protein. Of fewer than 150,000 distinct CDR3 sequences detected, roughly 89% appear once; the ten largest clones hold around 0.24%. The source material was CD8+ T cells from PBMCs. These receptors came from a human donor with multiple sclerosis. The CDR3 runs from the conserved cysteine through the conserved F or W. A D gene is named only where the DNA matches it firmly. Clone sizes are given selectively: once, few, many, or a class where the clone is expanded.

TRBD1,-,TRBV11-2,TRBJ1-1,CASSPGEGAAEAFF,TGTGCCAGCAGCCCGGGGGAGGGGGCTGCTGAAGCTTTCTTT
-,-,TRBV6-5,TRBJ2-1,CASSTGEVSDEQFF,TGTGCCAGCAGTACCGGGGAAGTGTCCGATGAGCAGTTCTTC
-,-,TRBV4-1,TRBJ1-5,CASSQEMGQSYQPQHF,TGCGCCAGCAGCCAAGAAATGGGACAAAGCTATCAGCCCCAGCATTTT
TRBD1,once,TRBV28,TRBJ2-7,CASSPFRGQGVYEQYF,TGTGCCAGCAGTCCATTTCGTGGCCAGGGGGTCTACGAGCAGTACTTC
-,-,TRBV20-1,TRBJ1-1,CSAHRGFTEAFF,TGCAGTGCCCATCGGGGCTTCACTGAAGCTTTCTTT
-,-,TRBV12-3/TRBV12-4,TRBJ2-1,CASTPYGGSEQFF,TGTGCCAGCACCCCCTATGGGGGCAGTGAGCAGTTCTTC
-,-,TRBV6-5,TRBJ2-1,CASSPGLGVHNEQFF,TGTGCCAGCAGCCCTGGGCTAGGTGTTCACAATGAGCAGTTCTTC
-,-,TRBV27,TRBJ1-1,CASSLIGLSTEAFF,TGTGCCAGCAGTTTGATAGGTTTATCTACTGAAGCTTTCTTT
-,-,TRBV4-1,TRBJ1-1,CASSQEAGEWTEAFF,TGCGCCAGCAGCCAAGAGGCAGGGGAATGGACTGAAGCTTTCTTT
TRBD2,-,TRBV27,TRBJ2-3,CASSLAGVDTQYF,TGTGCCAGCAGTCTGGCGGGAGTTGATACGCAGTATTTT
-,-,TRBV3-1,TRBJ2-7,CASSQDPGSAREQYF,TGTGCCAGCAGCCAAGATCCAGGGAGTGCCCGCGAGCAGTACTTC
-,-,TRBV28,TRBJ2-6,CASSFAGIVLTF,TGTGCCAGCAGTTTTGCAGGGATCGTCCTGACTTTC
-,few,TRBV30,TRBJ1-5,CAWSVDHQPQHF,TGTGCCTGGAGTGTGGATCATCAGCCCCAGCATTTT
-,-,TRBV7-9,TRBJ1-3,CASRTGLENTIYF,TGTGCCAGCAGAACAGGGTTGGAAAACACCATATATTTT
-,-,TRBV4-3,TRBJ2-5,CASSQVQGYQETQYF,TGCGCCAGCAGCCAAGTACAGGGTTACCAAGAGACCCAGTACTTC
TRBD2,-,TRBV27,TRBJ2-7,CASSFSGGAYEQYF,TGTGCCAGCAGTTTTTCGGGAGGGGCCTACGAGCAGTACTTC
-,-,TRBV12-3/TRBV12-4,TRBJ2-1,CASSTGMAGANEQFF,TGTGCCAGCAGTACCGGGATGGCCGGGGCCAATGAGCAGTTCTTC
TRBD1,-,TRBV6-6,TRBJ2-7,CASSDRGTYEQYF,TGTGCCAGCAGTGACAGGGGAACCTACGAGCAGTACTTC
-,few,TRBV19,TRBJ1-1,CASTDGPNTEAFF,TGTGCCAGCACGGACGGTCCTAACACTGAAGCTTTCTTT
TRBD2,few,TRBV6-2/TRBV6-3,TRBJ2-7,CASSAGTSSSYEQYF,TGTGCCAGCAGCGCCGGGACTAGCAGCTCCTACGAGCAGTACTTC
-,few,TRBV19,TRBJ1-2,CASRTQGSNYGYTF,TGTGCCAGTAGGACACAGGGCTCGAACTATGGCTACACCTTC
-,-,TRBV5-1,TRBJ2-7,CASSLDIRRDEQYF,TGCGCCAGCAGCCTGGACATCAGGAGGGACGAGCAGTACTTC
-,-,TRBV5-6,TRBJ1-2,CASSGHIDYGYTF,TGTGCCAGCAGCGGGCACATCGACTATGGCTACACCTTC
-,-,TRBV19,TRBJ2-7,CASSIEGSYEQYF,TGTGCCAGTAGTATAGAGGGATCCTACGAGCAGTACTTC
TRBD1,-,TRBV9,TRBJ1-2,CASSVEAGTEANYGYTF,TGTGCCAGCAGCGTAGAGGCAGGGACAGAAGCTAACTATGGCTACACCTTC